Listed here are 27 T cell receptor beta chains from one sample, sequenced in a study of blood T cell repertoires in COVID-19. The table came from immunoSEQ multiplex PCR; TCRdb's copy has only in-frame clones and leaves some out. The data hold approximately 440,000 clones, with 80% to 95% observed a single time. The source material was PBMCs or T cells enriched from blood (not recorded which). The receptors come from a man younger than 35 who had recovered from COVID-19.

The V call is TRBV28, the J call TRBJ2-6; D is possibly TRBD1 (5 bases). CDR3 length equals 16 residues. V gave up 4 bases and J gave up 1 base, with 11 bases separating them. The germline V gene encodes CDR1 MDHEN and CDR2 SYDVKM. The CDR3 DNA is TGTGCCAGCAGTTCGGTACCAGGGTCTGGGGCCAACGTCCTGACTTTC. Amino acid sequence: CASSSVPGSGANVLTF. The variable domain in full, completed from reference TRBV28 and TRBJ2-6, reads DVKVTQSSRYLVKRTGEKVFLECVQDMDHENMFWYRQDPGLGLRLIYFSYDVKMKEKGDIPEGYSVSREKKERFSLILESASTNQTSMYLCASSSVPGSGANVLTFGAGSRLTVL.

V is TRBV6-6 and J is TRBJ1-6; TRBD1 is a possible D gene (5 bases). CDR1 and CDR2 from the germline V gene are MNHNY and SVGAGI (reference sequence). V shed 0 bases and J shed 8 bases, with 14 bases lying between them. There are 16 residues in the CDR3. The CDR3 is CASSYSPDTSDSPLHF. In nucleotides, the CDR3 is TGTGCCAGCAGTTACTCCCCGGACACCTCGGATTCACCCCTCCACTTT.

V gene TRBV6-1 combines with J gene TRBJ2-7, with TRBD1 matching 7 bases. The CDR3 is 12 amino acids. J gave up 7 bases and V 3 bases, and 3 bases lay outside the gene matches. Germline-derived CDR1 and CDR2 are MNHNS and SASEGT. DNA of the CDR3: TGTGCCAGCAGTGAGGGGACAGATGAGCAGTACTTC. Translation gives CASSEGTDEQYF.

The chain joins TRBV28 to TRBJ2-7, with TRBD1 as a possible D gene (6 bases). The germline V gene encodes CDR1 MDHEN and CDR2 SYDVKM. CDR3 size: 16 residues. V lost 4 bases and J lost 7, with 23 bases in between. CDR3: CASSSVRGSAVWEQYF. The CDR3 bases are TGTGCCAGCAGTTCTGTAAGGGGGAGCGCGGTTTGGGAGCAGTACTTC.

The chain joins TRBV12-5 to TRBJ2-5; a weak D match, TRBD2 (5 bases). Trimming removed 0 bases from V and 7 bases from J, with 21 bases in between. The CDR3 length is 17 residues. Germline CDR1 LGHNT, CDR2 FRNRAP. Here the CDR3 DNA reads TGTGCTAGTGGTTTGGTCACAAAGGGAGCCCTCGAGGGGACCCAGTACTTC. Translating gives CASGLVTKGALEGTQYF.

The rearrangement uses TRBV19 and TRBJ2-7, with TRBD2 matching over 11 bases. Germline V lookup: CDR1 LNHDA, CDR2 SQIVND (reference sequence). The CDR3 is 14 residues long. V was clipped by 3 bases and J by 3 bases; unmatched bases: 1. The CDR3 sequence: CASSMTSGNYEQYF. CDR3 nucleotide sequence: TGTGCCAGTAGTATGACTAGCGGGAACTACGAGCAGTACTTC.

There are a few counts of this clone. The chain couples TRBV29-1 to TRBJ1-2; no reliable D call. Trimming removed 7 bases from V and 4 bases from J, with 10 bases in between. CDR1 is SQVTM, CDR2 ANQGSEA, per germline. The CDR3 runs 11 residues. In DNA, the CDR3 is TGCAGCGGTGGGTCGGGCTATGGCTACACCTTC. This gives the protein CSGGSGYGYTF.

The chain carries TRBV5-1 and TRBJ1-6; tentatively, D is TRBD1 (6 bases). Germline V CDR1 and CDR2: SGHRS, YFSETQ. V lost 0 bases to trimming and J lost 3 bases, with 7 bases between them. This CDR3 has 15 amino acids. CDR3 protein: CASSLGTDYNSPLHF. CDR3 nucleotide sequence: TGCGCCAGCAGCTTGGGGACAGACTATAATTCACCCCTCCACTTT.

The V gene is TRBV7-9, the J gene TRBJ2-7; 12 bases line up with TRBD2. V lost 4 bases to trimming and J lost 6 bases; unmatched junction nucleotides: 7. The germline V gene encodes CDR1 SEHNR and CDR2 FQNEAQ (reference sequence). This CDR3 has 15 residues. CDR3 loop: CASSSLKTSGGEQYF. The CDR3 region has the DNA TGTGCCAGCAGCTCCCTGAAGACTAGCGGGGGCGAGCAGTACTTC.

The genes are TRBV7-2 and TRBJ1-5; TRBD1 aligns across 9 bases. The V gene end was trimmed by 1 base and the J gene end by 4 bases; junction bases not matched to a gene: 2. The CDR3 totals 15 residues. CDR1 SGHTA and CDR2 FQGNSA come from the germline V gene. As DNA, the CDR3 is TGTGCCAGCAGCTTAGGGGACAGGGCAAATCAGCCCCAGCATTTT. Its protein product is CASSLGDRANQPQHF.

In regard to this clone: This sample also contains other DNA sequences that code for the same CDR3. J is TRBJ1-1 and V is TRBV7-3; TRBD1 agrees at 9 bases. With V trimmed by 5 bases and J by 3 bases, 1 base remained unmatched. There are 13 residues in the CDR3. The V gene's germline CDR1 is SGHTA and CDR2 FQGTGA. CDR3 nucleotides: TGTGCCAGCAGCCGGGACAGGGACACTGAAGCTTTCTTT. Its translation is CASSRDRDTEAFF.

The V and J genes are TRBV27 and TRBJ2-3; TRBD2 might be the D (6 bases). Per germline, CDR1 MNHEY and CDR2 SMNVEV (reference sequence). The V gene lost 5 bases and the J gene lost 3 bases, with 12 bases spanning the gap. The CDR3 contains 14 residues. The CDR3 sequence: CASSRSLATDTQYF. As DNA, the CDR3 is TGTGCCAGCAGTCGGTCGCTAGCGACAGATACGCAGTATTTT.

This chain connects TRBV5-4 to TRBJ1-2; 8 positions agree with TRBD1. The V gene's germline CDR1 is SGHNT and CDR2 YYREEE (reference sequence). The CDR3 spans 15 residues. V shed 5 bases, J shed 0 bases, and the junction held 6 bases outside the gene matches. CDR3 region: CASRPDRGANYGYTF. CDR3 DNA: TGTGCCAGCAGGCCTGACAGGGGAGCTAACTATGGCTACACCTTC.

This clone showed up just once. This CDR3 is also generated by other DNA sequences in the sample. The chain is built from TRBV18 and TRBJ1-2; 9 bases are a match to TRBD1. With V trimmed by 3 bases and J by 8 bases, 4 bases remained unmatched. Germline V gene sequence: CDR1 KGHSH, CDR2 LQKENI. This CDR3 has 13 residues. CDR3 sequence reads: CASSPGQGGGYTF. The CDR3 bases are TGTGCCAGCTCACCGGGACAGGGCGGAGGCTACACCTTC.

In this sample, this clone turned up once. The J gene is TRBJ1-1, the V gene TRBV6-1, with D hard to call. CDR3 length equals 13 residues. The V gene's germline CDR1 is MNHNS and CDR2 SASEGT. V was clipped by 2 bases and J by 2 bases, with 6 bases between them. The CDR3 spells CASSERDNTEAFF. CDR3 DNA sequence: TGTGCCAGCAGTGAAAGAGATAACACTGAAGCTTTCTTT.

The rearrangement uses TRBV19 and TRBJ2-1; a weak D match, TRBD2 (5 bases). Trimming stripped 10 bases from V and 0 bases from J, with 19 bases between. The CDR3 loop spans 16 amino acids. CDR1 is LNHDA and CDR2 is SQIVND in the germline V gene (reference sequence). The CDR3 DNA is TGTGCCACAAAACGAGAGGGCATCGGCTCCTACAATGAGCAGTTCTTC. Protein product: CATKREGIGSYNEQFF.

The rearrangement joins TRBV7-2 to TRBJ1-3; D possibly corresponds to TRBD1 (6 bases). Trimming cost V 5 bases and J 5 bases, with 19 bases left between them. The CDR3 covers 16 residues. Germline loops: CDR1 SGHTA, CDR2 FQGNSA. CDR3 DNA sequence: TGTGCCAGCAGCCCAGGAGTAGGGGGTTTCAGAAACACCATATATTTT. Translation: CASSPGVGGFRNTIYF.

The V call is TRBV29-1, the J call TRBJ1-4; tentative D call: TRBD1 (5 bases). With 4 bases removed from V and 0 bases from J, the gap between germline ends came to 12 bases. Germline V gene data show CDR1 as SQVTM and CDR2 as ANQGSEA. The CDR3 length is 15 residues. This CDR3 reads CSVARGSTTNEKLFF. CDR3 DNA sequence: TGCAGCGTTGCTAGGGGCAGCACAACTAATGAAAAACTGTTTTTT.

V is TRBV18 and J is TRBJ1-6, with a possible D match to TRBD1 (6 bases). CDR3 length: 16 residues. The V and J ends lost 3 bases and 7 bases respectively, with 16 bases between them. The V gene's germline CDR1 is KGHSH and CDR2 LQKENI. The DNA for the CDR3 is TGTGCCAGCTCACCTCTGGGGGGGCAAACGAATTCACCCCTCCACTTT. Encoded protein: CASSPLGGQTNSPLHF.

J is TRBJ2-1 and V is TRBV6-5, with 9 bases aligning to TRBD2. V dropped 6 bases and J dropped 4; count of bases not matched to a gene: 4. This CDR3 spans 14 amino acids. CDR1 is MNHEY, CDR2 SVGAGI, per germline. Here the CDR3 DNA reads TGTGCCAGCAGCGCTAGCGGGGCTTACAATGAGCAGTTCTTC. Its translation is CASSASGAYNEQFF.

V is TRBV5-1 and J is TRBJ2-1, with TRBD2 matching over 15 bases. Germline values: CDR1 SGHRS, CDR2 YFSETQ. The CDR3 runs to 18 residues. The trim removed 3 bases at V and 5 bases at J, leaving 9 bases unmatched. The CDR3, as DNA: TGCGCCAGCAGCTCACCCGGGACTAGCGGGAGGTCCCACAATGAGCAGTTCTTC. Translated: CASSSPGTSGRSHNEQFF.

This clone occurred once. The rearrangement links TRBV30 to TRBJ1-1; D perhaps matches TRBD1 (6 bases). The CDR3 is 13 amino acids. V dropped 4 bases and J dropped 0 bases, with 9 bases sitting between them. Per germline, CDR1 GTSNPN and CDR2 SVGIG (reference sequence). CDR3 bases: TGTGCCTGGAACAGGGATTTGAACACTGAAGCTTTCTTT. Translation gives CAWNRDLNTEAFF.

This rearrangement joins TRBV2 to TRBJ1-5; D is possibly TRBD1 (6 bases). V lost 5 bases and J 7 bases, leaving 12 bases between the germline ends. Germline values: CDR1 SNHLY, CDR2 FYNNEI. This CDR3 is 13 amino acids long. CDR3 DNA: TGTGCCAGCAGTATGGGGGCGCAGCAGCCCCAGCATTTT. Protein product: CASSMGAQQPQHF.

The chain joins TRBV12-5 to TRBJ2-1; tentative D call: TRBD2 (5 bases). CDR3 length: 12 amino acids. Trimming stripped 2 bases from V and 8 bases from J, with 7 bases between. In germline, CDR1 is LGHNT, CDR2 FRNRAP. The CDR3 DNA sequence: TGTGCTAGTGGTTTGAGGCGGGATGAGCAGTTCTTC. This translates into CASGLRRDEQFF. The variable domain in full, with the rest retrieved from reference TRBV12-5 and TRBJ2-1, is DARVTQTPRHKVTEMGQEVTMRCQPILGHNTVFWYRQTMMQGLELLAYFRNRAPLDDSGMPKDRFSAEMPDATLATLKIQPSEPRDSAVYFCASGLRRDEQFFGPGTRLTVL.

The gene calls are TRBV12-3 or TRBV12-4 and TRBJ2-3; D gene ambiguous. This CDR3 region has 13 residues. V gave up 6 bases and J gave up 1 base, with 8 bases separating them. The CDR3 sequence: CASSGLRTDTQYF. In nucleotides, the CDR3 is TGTGCCAGCAGCGGTCTACGCACAGATACGCAGTATTTT.

The gene calls are TRBV28 and TRBJ2-1; 8 bases match TRBD1. Looked up from germline, CDR1 is MDHEN and CDR2 is SYDVKM. J was trimmed by 7 bases and V by 2 bases; bases with no gene match: 7. The length of the CDR3 is 15 residues. CDR3 region: CASSLGTRQGNEQFF. In DNA form, the CDR3 reads TGTGCCAGCAGTTTAGGGACCAGACAGGGGAATGAGCAGTTCTTC. Combining the CDR3 with reference TRBV28 and TRBJ2-1 gives the whole variable domain DVKVTQSSRYLVKRTGEKVFLECVQDMDHENMFWYRQDPGLGLRLIYFSYDVKMKEKGDIPEGYSVSREKKERFSLILESASTNQTSMYLCASSLGTRQGNEQFFGPGTRLTVL.

The chain recombines TRBV2 with TRBJ2-2; 9 positions match TRBD1. The CDR3 consists of 13 residues. V dropped 6 bases and J dropped 13; count of bases not matched to a gene: 9. Germline V gives CDR1 SNHLY, CDR2 FYNNEI. The CDR3 here is CASSQGQGNVLFF. CDR3 nucleotides: TGTGCCAGCAGCCAGGGACAGGGAAACGTGCTGTTTTTT.